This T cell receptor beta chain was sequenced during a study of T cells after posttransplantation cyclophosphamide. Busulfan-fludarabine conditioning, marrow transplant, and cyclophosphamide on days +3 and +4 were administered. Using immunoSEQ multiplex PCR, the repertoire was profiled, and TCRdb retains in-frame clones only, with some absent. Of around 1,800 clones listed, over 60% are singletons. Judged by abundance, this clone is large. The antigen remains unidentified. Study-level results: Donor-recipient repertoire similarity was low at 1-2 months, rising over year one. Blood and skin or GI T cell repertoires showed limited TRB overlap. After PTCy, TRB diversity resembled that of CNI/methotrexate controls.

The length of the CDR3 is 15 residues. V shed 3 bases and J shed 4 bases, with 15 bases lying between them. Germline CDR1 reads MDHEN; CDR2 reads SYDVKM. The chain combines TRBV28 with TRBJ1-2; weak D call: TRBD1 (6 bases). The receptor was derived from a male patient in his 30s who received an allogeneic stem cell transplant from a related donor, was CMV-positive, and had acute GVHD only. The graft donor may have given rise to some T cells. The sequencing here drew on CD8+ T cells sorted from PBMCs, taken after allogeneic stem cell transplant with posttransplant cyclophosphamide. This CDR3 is CASSFHRDAAYGYTF. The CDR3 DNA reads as TGTGCCAGCAGTTTCCACAGGGACGCAGCCTATGGCTACACCTTC.